The 27 T cell receptor beta chains given below trace back to one sample, sequenced in a study of technical replicates of blood from several donors. The assay was immunoSEQ multiplex PCR, and TCRdb's table has in-frame clones only and misses some. The table includes about 83,000 clones, 90% to 95% detected once. Sequenced input: T cells isolated from PBMCs. These receptor sequences come from a human donor in good health.

The chain combines TRBV9 with TRBJ2-1, with 7 bases identical to TRBD2. Germline V gives CDR1 SGDLS, CDR2 YYNGEE. The CDR3 totals 12 residues. V shed 0 bases, J shed 16 bases, and the junction held 7 bases outside the gene matches. CDR3 sequence reads: CASSVVSGLPFF. The CDR3 DNA sequence: TGTGCCAGCAGCGTAGTGTCGGGACTACCCTTCTTC.

This chain uses TRBV6-5 with TRBJ1-2, with D possibly being TRBD1 (6 bases). There are 15 residues in the CDR3. V lost 6 bases and J lost 6, with 20 bases in between. Germline V gene sequence: CDR1 MNHEY, CDR2 SVGAGI. The CDR3 loop reads CASRLTRGGRNGYTF. The DNA for the CDR3 is TGTGCCAGCAGGCTAACGAGGGGGGGTCGGAATGGCTACACCTTC.

The gene calls are TRBV30 and TRBJ2-7; the D gene is possibly TRBD1 (6 bases). V was shortened by 3 bases and J by 6 bases, with 12 bases between the two germline ends. Per the germline V gene, CDR1 is GTSNPN and CDR2 is SVGIG (reference sequence). The CDR3 has 12 residues. The CDR3 DNA follows: TGTGCCTGGAGACTTCAGGGGTCCGAGCAGTACTTC. Translated, it gives CAWRLQGSEQYF.

This chain uses TRBV5-1 with TRBJ1-2; a possible D gene is TRBD1 (6 bases). Germline CDR1 and CDR2: SGHRS and YFSETQ. Trimming shortened V by 1 base and J by 0 bases, and 13 bases separated the two germline ends. There are 16 residues in the CDR3. CDR3 coding DNA: TGCGCCAGCAGCTTGAACCGAGGGGGTACTAACTATGGCTACACCTTC. Protein product: CASSLNRGGTNYGYTF.

The chain recombines TRBV19 with TRBJ2-6; 12 nucleotides align to TRBD2. The trim removed 4 bases at V and 0 bases at J, leaving 7 bases unmatched. Germline CDR1 reads LNHDA; CDR2 reads SQIVND (reference sequence). The CDR3 sequence is 19 residues long. The CDR3 sequence: CASSTPGLAGYSGANVLTF. The CDR3 DNA reads TGTGCCAGTAGTACTCCCGGACTAGCGGGATACTCTGGGGCCAACGTCCTGACTTTC.

The chain employs TRBV13 and TRBJ2-4; TRBD2 might be the D (6 bases). Deletions cut 6 bases from V and 7 bases from J, with 10 bases between. The length of the CDR3 is 12 residues. The V gene's germline CDR1 is PRHDT and CDR2 FYEKMQ (reference sequence). Here the CDR3 reads CASSKDYNIQYF. Here the CDR3 DNA reads TGTGCCAGCAGTAAGGACTATAACATTCAGTACTTC.

This clone was counted between two and nine times. The V call is TRBV29-1, the J call TRBJ1-1, with D possibly TRBD1 on 6 matching bases. Germline assignment: CDR1 SQVTM and CDR2 ANQGSEA. The germline V and J ends were trimmed by 3 bases and 5 bases, with 10 bases remaining between them. This CDR3 has 12 amino acids. The CDR3 spells CSVDQGRTEAFF. The CDR3 coding sequence is TGCAGCGTTGATCAGGGGAGAACTGAAGCTTTCTTT.

V is TRBV2 and J is TRBJ1-1; TRBD1 is a possible D gene (5 bases). CDR1 and CDR2 from the germline V gene are SNHLY and FYNNEI. CDR3 size: 13 residues. Trimming removed 3 bases from V and 3 bases from J, with 8 bases in between. CDR3 DNA: TGTGCCAGCAGTGAGTGGACATACACTGAAGCTTTCTTT. Translated, it gives CASSEWTYTEAFF.

The chain carries TRBV28 and TRBJ1-4, with D perhaps matching TRBD1 (6 bases). Germline CDR1 MDHEN, CDR2 SYDVKM. This CDR3 spans 15 amino acids. The germline V and J ends were trimmed by 5 bases and 5 bases, with 15 bases remaining between them. CDR3 in amino acids: CASSDFGTLNEKLFF. In DNA form, the CDR3 reads TGTGCCAGCAGTGACTTTGGGACATTAAATGAAAAACTGTTTTTT.

The chain is built from TRBV10-3 and TRBJ2-2; D possibly corresponds to TRBD2 (6 bases). The germline CDR1 and CDR2 sequences are ENHRY and SYGVKD. The CDR3 has 15 amino acids. V lost 2 bases and J 5 bases, leaving 12 bases between the germline ends. DNA of the CDR3: TGTGCCATCAGTGAGGGGAATAGCGGAACCGGGGAGCTGTTTTTT. Its translation: CAISEGNSGTGELFF.

The chain carries TRBV9 and TRBJ1-2; 8 nucleotides line up with TRBD1. CDR3 length equals 13 residues. In germline, CDR1 is SGDLS, CDR2 YYNGEE. After removal of 7 bases from V and 6 bases from J, the junction contained 8 bases not matched to a gene. The CDR3 nucleotides read TGTGCCAGCGGGACCCAGGGGGCAAATGGCTACACCTTC. Amino acid sequence: CASGTQGANGYTF.

This clone was recorded once. The chain employs TRBV6-5 and TRBJ1-2, with a weak D call TRBD1 (6 bases). This CDR3 is 14 amino acids long. Per the germline V gene, CDR1 is MNHEY and CDR2 is SVGAGI. Trimming removed 6 bases from V and 0 bases from J, with 11 bases in between. CDR3 sequence reads: CASRTQGANYGYTF. DNA for the CDR3: TGTGCCAGCAGGACACAGGGAGCTAACTATGGCTACACCTTC.

This clone was seen only once. As DNA, the CDR3 is TGTGCCACCGGGACAGGGGACCGCGAGCAGTACTTC. Translating gives CATGTGDREQYF. V usage is TRBV7-9 and J usage is TRBJ2-7, with TRBD1 matching 10 bases. CDR3 length: 12 amino acids. The ends lost 10 bases at V and 6 bases at J; junction bases unmatched: 6. CDR1 and CDR2 from the germline V gene are SEHNR and FQNEAQ (reference sequence).

V is TRBV7-3 and J is TRBJ2-2; D is possibly TRBD1 (5 bases). CDR3 length: 15 amino acids. The germline gives CDR1 SGHTA, CDR2 FQGTGA. Trimming took off 2 bases at V and 4 bases at J, with 11 bases between the two ends. The DNA for the CDR3 is TGTGCCAGCAGCTTAGCAGGGTTCGGCACCGGGGAGCTGTTTTTT. This encodes CASSLAGFGTGELFF.

The V and J genes are TRBV28 and TRBJ2-3, with D possibly TRBD2 on 7 matching bases. Trimming removed 4 bases at V and 5 bases at J, with 22 bases between. Looked up from germline, CDR1 is MDHEN and CDR2 is SYDVKM. CDR3 length equals 17 residues. Here the CDR3 reads CASSSVKGGYSGDTQYF. CDR3 bases: TGTGCCAGCAGTTCTGTTAAGGGGGGGTATTCCGGAGATACGCAGTATTTT.

This CDR3 is CASSLLIQGSYGYTF. The CDR3 DNA sequence: TGTGCCAGCAGTTTATTGATACAGGGCAGCTATGGCTACACCTTC. The chain links TRBV27 to TRBJ1-2; a possible D gene is TRBD1 (6 bases). This CDR3 has 15 amino acids. Germline V lookup: CDR1 MNHEY, CDR2 SMNVEV (reference sequence). Trimming took 1 base from V and 4 from J, leaving 13 bases between them.

This clone was recorded once. This chain connects TRBV5-5 to TRBJ1-2; D call uncertain. Germline V gene lookup returns CDR1 SGHKS and CDR2 YYEKEE (reference sequence). The CDR3 contains 15 residues. Trimming removed 0 bases at V and 0 bases at J, with 9 bases between. The chain's CDR3 is CASSLVDLANYGYTF. The CDR3 DNA follows: TGTGCCAGCAGCTTGGTGGACTTAGCTAACTATGGCTACACCTTC.

This clone was detected a few times. J is TRBJ1-5 and V is TRBV7-9; 10 bases fit TRBD1. CDR1 and CDR2 (germline): SEHNR, FQNEAQ (reference sequence). Germline trimming cut 9 bases from V and 5 bases from J; bases unmatched to any gene: 4. This CDR3 is built from 13 residues. The CDR3 here is CASRGQGDQPQHF. CDR3 DNA sequence: TGTGCCAGTAGAGGACAGGGGGATCAGCCCCAGCATTTT.

The V call is TRBV5-6, the J call TRBJ1-2; perhaps TRBD1 as D (6 bases). Germline CDR1 reads SGHDT; CDR2 reads YYEEEE. Trimming removed 0 bases at V and 4 bases at J, with 16 bases between. This CDR3 is built from 16 residues. The CDR3 loop is CASSLGFKGVPYGYTF. The CDR3 DNA is TGTGCCAGCAGCTTGGGCTTTAAGGGGGTCCCCTATGGCTACACCTTC. Full variable domain (missing parts from reference TRBV5-6 and TRBJ1-2): DAGVTQSPTHLIKTRGQQVTLRCSPKSGHDTVSWYQQALGQGPQFIFQYYEEEERQRGNFPDRFSGHQFPNYSSELNVNALLLGDSALYLCASSLGFKGVPYGYTFGSGTRLTVV.

The genes are TRBV2 and TRBJ2-3; 9 bases map to TRBD2. The CDR3 covers 17 residues. Germline loops: CDR1 SNHLY, CDR2 FYNNEI. The V segment lost 5 bases and the J segment 5 bases; nucleotides outside the gene matches: 14. CDR3 loop: CASSKRQGGRAEDTQYF. The CDR3 DNA is TGTGCCAGCAGTAAACGCCAGGGCGGGAGGGCAGAAGATACGCAGTATTTT. Combining the CDR3 with reference TRBV2 and TRBJ2-3 gives the whole variable domain EPEVTQTPSHQVTQMGQEVILRCVPISNHLYFYWYRQILGQKVEFLVSFYNNEISEKSEIFDDQFSVERPDGSNFTLKIRSTKLEDSAMYFCASSKRQGGRAEDTQYFGPGTRLTVL.

The CDR3 coding sequence is TGCGCCAGCAGTCGGGGACTAGCGGGAGAGACCTACGAGCAGTACTTC. This codes for CASSRGLAGETYEQYF. The gene calls are TRBV5-1 and TRBJ2-7, with 14 bases identical to TRBD2. CDR1 SGHRS and CDR2 YFSETQ come from the germline V gene. Trimming removed 5 bases from V and 2 bases from J; junction bases left unmatched: 6. This CDR3 is built from 16 residues.

The rearrangement joins TRBV5-1 to TRBJ2-3; no firm D call. Germline V gene lookup returns CDR1 SGHRS and CDR2 YFSETQ. V was trimmed by 1 base and J by 6 bases, leaving 9 bases between them. CDR3 length equals 13 residues. The CDR3 spells CASSLSQDDTQYF. The CDR3 DNA reads TGCGCCAGCAGCTTGTCGCAGGATGATACGCAGTATTTT.

This chain connects TRBV5-6 to TRBJ2-7; TRBD1 matches 9 bases. This CDR3 contains 14 residues. CDR1 and CDR2 (germline): SGHDT, YYEEEE. V shed 3 bases and J 0 bases; nucleotides not matched to a gene: 1. DNA for the CDR3: TGTGCCAGCAGCTGGGACAGGGACTCCTACGAGCAGTACTTC. It translates to CASSWDRDSYEQYF.

V usage is TRBV28 and J usage is TRBJ2-3, with TRBD2 matching 12 bases. CDR1 is MDHEN, CDR2 SYDVKM, per germline. After removal of 2 bases from V and 1 base from J, the junction contained 10 bases not matched to a gene. The CDR3 is 19 amino acids. The CDR3 is CASSLAGLAGAGGTDTQYF. The CDR3 nucleotides are TGTGCCAGCAGTTTAGCGGGACTAGCGGGTGCTGGAGGCACAGATACGCAGTATTTT.

The chain joins TRBV30 to TRBJ1-1, with D tentatively TRBD1 (5 bases). Germline lookup yields CDR1 GTSNPN and CDR2 SVGIG (reference sequence). V was shortened by 2 bases and J by 5 bases, with 12 bases between the two germline ends. The CDR3 spans 13 residues. This chain's CDR3 is CAWSSTTATEAFF. In DNA form, the CDR3 reads TGTGCCTGGAGTTCGACGACAGCAACTGAAGCTTTCTTT. Together with reference TRBV30 and TRBJ1-1, the CDR3 gives the full variable domain: SQTIHQWPATLVQPVGSPLSLECTVEGTSNPNLYWYRQAAGRGLQLLFYSVGIGQISSEVPQNLSASRPQDRQFILSSKKLLLSDSGFYLCAWSSTTATEAFFGQGTRLTVV.

The chain employs TRBV28 and TRBJ1-2; 7 positions agree with TRBD1. This CDR3 is built from 14 residues. CDR1 MDHEN and CDR2 SYDVKM come from the germline V gene. With 6 bases clipped from V and 5 bases from J, the junction kept 9 bases outside the gene matches. The CDR3 here is CASRLTGYAYGYTF. For the CDR3, the DNA is TGTGCCAGCAGGCTGACAGGGTATGCGTATGGCTACACCTTC.

The CDR3 loop reads CASSQDSPGEGLTDTQYF. In DNA, the CDR3 is TGCGCCAGCAGCCAAGATTCTCCGGGGGAGGGCCTCACAGATACGCAGTATTTT. J is TRBJ2-3 and V is TRBV4-1; 7 nucleotides agree with TRBD2. V dropped 0 bases and J dropped 2; count of bases not matched to a gene: 11. The length of the CDR3 is 18 residues. Germline assignment: CDR1 MGHRA and CDR2 YSYEKL.